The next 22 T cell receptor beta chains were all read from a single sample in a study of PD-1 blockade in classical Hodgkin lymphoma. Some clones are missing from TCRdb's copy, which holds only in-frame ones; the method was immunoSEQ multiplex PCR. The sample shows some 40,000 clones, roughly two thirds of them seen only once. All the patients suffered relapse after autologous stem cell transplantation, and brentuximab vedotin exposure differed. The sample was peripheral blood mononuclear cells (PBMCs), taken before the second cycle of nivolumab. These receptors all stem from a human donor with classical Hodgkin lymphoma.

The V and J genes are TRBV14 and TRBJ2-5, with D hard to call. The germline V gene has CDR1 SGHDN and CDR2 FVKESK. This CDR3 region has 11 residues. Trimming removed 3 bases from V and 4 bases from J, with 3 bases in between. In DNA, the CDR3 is TGTGCCAGCAGCCATTCAGAGACCCAGTACTTC. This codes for CASSHSETQYF.

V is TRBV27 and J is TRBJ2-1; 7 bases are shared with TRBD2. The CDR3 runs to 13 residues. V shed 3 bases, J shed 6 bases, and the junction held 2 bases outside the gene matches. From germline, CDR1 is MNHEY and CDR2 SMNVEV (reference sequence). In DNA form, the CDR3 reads TGTGCCAGCAGTTTGTCTAGCGGCAATGAGCAGTTCTTC. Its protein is CASSLSSGNEQFF.

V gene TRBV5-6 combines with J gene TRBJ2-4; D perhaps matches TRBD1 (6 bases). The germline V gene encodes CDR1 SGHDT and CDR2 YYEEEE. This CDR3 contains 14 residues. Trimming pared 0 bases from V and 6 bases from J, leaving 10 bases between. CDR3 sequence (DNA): TGTGCCAGCAGCTTGGGCGACAGGTTAAACATTCAGTACTTC. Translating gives CASSLGDRLNIQYF. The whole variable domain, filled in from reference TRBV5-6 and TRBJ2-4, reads DAGVTQSPTHLIKTRGQQVTLRCSPKSGHDTVSWYQQALGQGPQFIFQYYEEEERQRGNFPDRFSGHQFPNYSSELNVNALLLGDSALYLCASSLGDRLNIQYFGAGTRLSVL.

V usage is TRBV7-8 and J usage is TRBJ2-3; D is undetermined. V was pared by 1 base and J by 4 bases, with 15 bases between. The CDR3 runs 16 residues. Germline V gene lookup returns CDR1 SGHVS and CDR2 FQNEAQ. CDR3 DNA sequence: TGTGCCAGCAGCTTAGAGTTACTCCCACCCGCAGATACGCAGTATTTT. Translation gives CASSLELLPPADTQYF.

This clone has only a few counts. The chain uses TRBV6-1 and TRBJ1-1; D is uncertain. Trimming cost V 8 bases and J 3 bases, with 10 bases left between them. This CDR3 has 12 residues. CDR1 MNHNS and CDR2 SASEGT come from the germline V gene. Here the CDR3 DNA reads TGTGCCAGCGGGGAAGGGTACACTGAAGCTTTCTTT. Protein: CASGEGYTEAFF.

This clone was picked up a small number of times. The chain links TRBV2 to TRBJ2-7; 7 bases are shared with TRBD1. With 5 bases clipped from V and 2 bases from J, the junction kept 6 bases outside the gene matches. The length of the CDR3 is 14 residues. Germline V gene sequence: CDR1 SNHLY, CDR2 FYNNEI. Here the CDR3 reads CASSSQGTPYEQYF. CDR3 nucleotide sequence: TGTGCCAGCAGTTCACAGGGGACCCCCTACGAGCAGTACTTC.

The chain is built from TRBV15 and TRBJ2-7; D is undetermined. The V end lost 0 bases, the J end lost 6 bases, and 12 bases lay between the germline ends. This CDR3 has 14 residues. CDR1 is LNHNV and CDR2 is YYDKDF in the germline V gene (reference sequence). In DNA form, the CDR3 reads TGTGCCACCAGCAGAGATCCCCGTAGAGGCGAGCAGTACTTC. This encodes CATSRDPRRGEQYF.

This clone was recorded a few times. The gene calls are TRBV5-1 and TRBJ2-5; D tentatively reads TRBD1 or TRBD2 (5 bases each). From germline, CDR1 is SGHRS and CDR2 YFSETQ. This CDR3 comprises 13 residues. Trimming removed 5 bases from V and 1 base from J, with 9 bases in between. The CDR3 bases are TGCGCCAGCAGGACGGGGACCCAAGAGACCCAGTACTTC. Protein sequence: CASRTGTQETQYF. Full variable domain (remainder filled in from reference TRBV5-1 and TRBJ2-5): KAGVTQTPRYLIKTRGQQVTLSCSPISGHRSVSWYQQTPGQGLQFLFEYFSETQRNKGNFPGRFSGRQFSNSRSEMNVSTLELGDSALYLCASRTGTQETQYFGPGTRLLVL.

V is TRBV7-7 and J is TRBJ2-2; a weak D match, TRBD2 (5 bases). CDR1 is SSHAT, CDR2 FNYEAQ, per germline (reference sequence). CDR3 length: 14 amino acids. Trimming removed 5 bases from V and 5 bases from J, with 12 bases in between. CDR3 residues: CASSRNTGTGELFF. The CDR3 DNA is TGTGCCAGCAGCCGAAATACGGGAACCGGGGAGCTGTTTTTT.

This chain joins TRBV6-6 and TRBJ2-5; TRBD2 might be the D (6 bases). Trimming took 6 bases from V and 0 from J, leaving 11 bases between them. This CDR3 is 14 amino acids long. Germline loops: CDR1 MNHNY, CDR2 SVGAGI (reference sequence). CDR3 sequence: CASSQGLYQETQYF. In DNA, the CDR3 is TGTGCCAGCAGCCAGGGACTGTACCAAGAGACCCAGTACTTC.

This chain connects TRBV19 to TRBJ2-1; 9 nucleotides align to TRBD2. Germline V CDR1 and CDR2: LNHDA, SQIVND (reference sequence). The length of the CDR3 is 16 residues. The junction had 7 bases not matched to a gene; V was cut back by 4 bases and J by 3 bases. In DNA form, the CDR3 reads TGTGCCAGTAGTACAAAAGCGGGAGGATACTACAATGAGCAGTTCTTC. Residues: CASSTKAGGYYNEQFF.

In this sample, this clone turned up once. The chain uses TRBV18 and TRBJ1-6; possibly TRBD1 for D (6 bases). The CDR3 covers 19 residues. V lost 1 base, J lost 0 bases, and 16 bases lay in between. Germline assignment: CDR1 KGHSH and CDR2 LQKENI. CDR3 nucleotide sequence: TGTGCCAGCTCACCACGGGGAACAGGGTCCGGCTCCTATAATTCACCCCTCCACTTT. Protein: CASSPRGTGSGSYNSPLHF.

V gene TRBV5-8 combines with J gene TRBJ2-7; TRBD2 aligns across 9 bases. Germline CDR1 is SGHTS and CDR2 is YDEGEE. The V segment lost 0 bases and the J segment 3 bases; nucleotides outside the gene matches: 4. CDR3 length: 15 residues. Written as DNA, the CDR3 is TGTGCCAGCAGCTTGGGGCTAGCGGGATTCTACGAGCAGTACTTC. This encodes CASSLGLAGFYEQYF.

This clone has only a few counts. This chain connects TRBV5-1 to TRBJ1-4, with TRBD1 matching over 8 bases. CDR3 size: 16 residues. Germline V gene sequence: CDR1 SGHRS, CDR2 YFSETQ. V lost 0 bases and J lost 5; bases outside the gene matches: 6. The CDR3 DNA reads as TGCGCCAGCAGCTTGGTGGGGGGACAGGCGAATGAAAAACTGTTTTTT. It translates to CASSLVGGQANEKLFF. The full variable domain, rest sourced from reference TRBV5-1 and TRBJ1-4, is KAGVTQTPRYLIKTRGQQVTLSCSPISGHRSVSWYQQTPGQGLQFLFEYFSETQRNKGNFPGRFSGRQFSNSRSEMNVSTLELGDSALYLCASSLVGGQANEKLFFGSGTQLSVL.

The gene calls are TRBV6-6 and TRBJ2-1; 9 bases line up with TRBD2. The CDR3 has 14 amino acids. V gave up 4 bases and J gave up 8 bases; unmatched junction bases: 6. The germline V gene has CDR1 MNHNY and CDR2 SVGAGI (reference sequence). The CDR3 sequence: CASSSLAGSDEQFF. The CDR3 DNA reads TGTGCCAGCAGTTCGCTAGCGGGATCCGATGAGCAGTTCTTC.

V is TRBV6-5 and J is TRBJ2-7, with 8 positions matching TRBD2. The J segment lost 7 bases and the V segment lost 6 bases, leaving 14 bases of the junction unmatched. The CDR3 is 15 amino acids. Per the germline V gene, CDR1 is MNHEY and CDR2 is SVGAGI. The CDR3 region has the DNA TGTGCCAGCAGATACGGAGGAGCGGGAGTAACGGAGCAGTACTTC. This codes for CASRYGGAGVTEQYF.

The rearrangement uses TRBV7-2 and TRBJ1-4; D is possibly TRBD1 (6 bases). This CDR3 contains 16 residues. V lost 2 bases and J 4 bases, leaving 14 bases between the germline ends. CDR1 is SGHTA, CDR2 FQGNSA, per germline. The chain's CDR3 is CASSLRTDRINEKLFF. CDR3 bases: TGTGCCAGCAGCTTAAGGACGGACAGAATTAATGAAAAACTGTTTTTT.

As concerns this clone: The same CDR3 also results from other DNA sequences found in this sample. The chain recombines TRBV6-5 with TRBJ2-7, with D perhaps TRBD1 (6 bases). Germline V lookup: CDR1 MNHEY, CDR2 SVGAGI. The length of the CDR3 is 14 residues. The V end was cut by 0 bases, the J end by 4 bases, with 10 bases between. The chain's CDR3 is CASSYSRTAYEQYF. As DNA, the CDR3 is TGTGCCAGCAGTTACTCTCGGACAGCTTACGAGCAGTACTTC.

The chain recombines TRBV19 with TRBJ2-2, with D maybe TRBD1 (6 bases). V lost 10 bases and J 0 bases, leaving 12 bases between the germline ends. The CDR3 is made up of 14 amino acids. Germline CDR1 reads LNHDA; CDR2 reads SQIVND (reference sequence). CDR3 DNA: TGTGCCATCGGCCGGACAGCGAACACCGGGGAGCTGTTTTTT. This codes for CAIGRTANTGELFF.

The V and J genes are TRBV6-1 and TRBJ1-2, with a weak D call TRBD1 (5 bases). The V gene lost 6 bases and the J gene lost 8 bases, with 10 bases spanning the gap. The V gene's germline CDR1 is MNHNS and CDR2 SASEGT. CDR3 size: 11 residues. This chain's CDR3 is CASREGQGYTF. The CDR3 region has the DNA TGTGCCAGCAGGGAGGGGCAGGGCTACACCTTC.

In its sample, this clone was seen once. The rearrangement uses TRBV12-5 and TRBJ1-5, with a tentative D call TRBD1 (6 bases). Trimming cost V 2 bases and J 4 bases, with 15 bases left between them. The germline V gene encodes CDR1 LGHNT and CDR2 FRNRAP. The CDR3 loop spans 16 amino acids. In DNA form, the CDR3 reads TGTGCTAGTGGTTTGTCCCGGGACATCTTTAATCAGCCCCAGCATTTT. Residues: CASGLSRDIFNQPQHF.

The CDR3 DNA sequence: TGTGCCAGCAGCTTACGAGATAATTCACCCCTCCACTTT. It codes for CASSLRDNSPLHF. The rearrangement links TRBV11-2 to TRBJ1-6; D gene uncertain. Trimming shortened V by 2 bases and J by 5 bases, and 4 bases separated the two germline ends. This CDR3 is 13 amino acids long. Germline V lookup: CDR1 SGHAT, CDR2 FQNNGV.